This passage covers 27 T cell receptor beta chains from one sample sequenced in a study of blood T cell repertoires in COVID-19. Assay used: immunoSEQ multiplex PCR; TCRdb lists only in-frame clones, some missing. The data contain 150,000 to 200,000 clones, about 89% of them singletons. Source material: peripheral blood. These TCRs come from a man aged 40-50 years with active or convalescent COVID-19.

In this sample, this clone turned up a few times. The V and J genes are TRBV6-1 and TRBJ1-6, with 7 bases that match TRBD1. CDR3 length equals 15 residues. V lost 0 bases, J lost 7 bases, and 3 bases stayed unmatched. Germline CDR1 is MNHNS and CDR2 is SASEGT. This CDR3 reads CASSEARTGNSPLHF. CDR3 nucleotides: TGTGCCAGCAGTGAAGCCCGGACAGGAAATTCACCCCTCCACTTT.

As DNA, the CDR3 is TGTGCCAGCTCACCACTTCAGACAGGGACAGATACGCAGTATTTT. It encodes CASSPLQTGTDTQYF. This sequence joins TRBV18 and TRBJ2-3, with 7 nucleotides matching TRBD1. The CDR3 consists of 15 residues. Germline CDR1 reads KGHSH; CDR2 reads LQKENI. Trimming removed 1 base from V and 3 bases from J; junction bases left unmatched: 4.

The chain is built from TRBV6-5 and TRBJ2-1, with 9 positions matching TRBD1. J was trimmed by 4 bases and V by 2 bases; bases with no gene match: 3. The CDR3 is 15 amino acids. Germline V gives CDR1 MNHEY, CDR2 SVGAGI. DNA of the CDR3: TGTGCCAGCAGTTACCTACAGGGGGCGTACAATGAGCAGTTCTTC. As protein: CASSYLQGAYNEQFF.

This chain joins TRBV4-2 and TRBJ1-3, with D perhaps matching TRBD1 (5 bases). The CDR3 covers 13 residues. Germline V CDR1 and CDR2: LGHNA, YNFKEQ. V lost 6 bases and J lost 3, with 9 bases in between. The DNA for the CDR3 is TGTGCCAGCAGGGGGGGATATGGAAACACCATATATTTT. Translation: CASRGGYGNTIYF.

The V call is TRBV7-3, the J call TRBJ2-3; TRBD1 agrees at 7 bases. Germline-derived CDR1 and CDR2 are SGHTA and FQGTGA. V shed 5 bases and J 4 bases; nucleotides not matched to a gene: 15. The CDR3 runs 17 residues. The CDR3 region has the DNA TGTGCCAGCAGCCCTCAATTAGGCAGGGGGTTGGCAGATACGCAGTATTTT. As protein: CASSPQLGRGLADTQYF.

The CDR3 region is CASSQDRGLSPLHF. The CDR3 coding sequence is TGTGCCAGCAGCCAGGACAGGGGGCTTTCACCCCTCCACTTT. The chain carries TRBV3-1 (or the pseudogene TRBV3-2) and TRBJ1-6; the match to TRBD1 covers 11 bases. CDR3 length: 14 residues. V was pared by 3 bases and J by 9 bases, with 1 base of the junction left unmatched. Germline CDR1 LGHDT, CDR2 YNNKEL (reference sequence).

The gene calls are TRBV6-5 and TRBJ1-5, with TRBD1 matching over 8 bases. CDR1 is MNHEY, CDR2 SVGAGI, per germline. V lost 6 bases and J lost 2; bases outside the gene matches: 6. The CDR3 totals 15 residues. CDR3: CASSLTGDGNQPQHF. CDR3 coding DNA: TGTGCCAGCAGCCTGACAGGGGATGGCAATCAGCCCCAGCATTTT.

The chain uses TRBV5-8 and TRBJ1-1; D unresolved. Germline V CDR1 and CDR2: SGHTS, YDEGEE. The CDR3 runs to 13 residues. V shed 4 bases and J shed 5 bases, with 12 bases lying between them. The CDR3 nucleotides read TGTGCCAGCAGCGCGGGAGGCTGGACTGAAGCTTTCTTT. It translates to CASSAGGWTEAFF.

This clone was observed a handful of times. The genes are TRBV6-2 or TRBV6-3 and TRBJ2-1, with TRBD2 matching over 8 bases. After removal of 5 bases from V and 3 bases from J, the junction contained 6 bases not matched to a gene. The CDR3 covers 15 residues. Germline V gene data show CDR1 as MNHEY and CDR2 as SVGEGT. In DNA form, the CDR3 reads TGTGCCAGCAGTAAGAGCGGGGGCCGCTACAATGAGCAGTTCTTC. As protein: CASSKSGGRYNEQFF.

J is TRBJ2-3 and V is TRBV6-2 or TRBV6-3, with 10 bases matching TRBD2. Trimming at V came to 0 bases and at J to 8 bases, leaving 5 bases not matched to a gene. Germline CDR1 reads MNHEY; CDR2 reads SVGEGT. The CDR3 spans 15 residues. CDR3 coding DNA: TGTGCCAGCAGTTACTCCAGCGGGGGGGCTGGTACGCAGTATTTT. Translated: CASSYSSGGAGTQYF.

This chain joins TRBV28 and TRBJ1-2; 10 bases align to TRBD1. The CDR3 totals 12 residues. CDR1 is MDHEN and CDR2 is SYDVKM in the germline V gene. The V segment lost 8 bases and the J segment 3 bases; nucleotides outside the gene matches: 0. CDR3 sequence (DNA): TGTGCCAGCGGGACAGGGGACTATGGCTACACCTTC. Protein sequence: CASGTGDYGYTF.

V is TRBV5-5 and J is TRBJ2-4, with 9 bases matching TRBD1. The CDR3 is 15 residues long. V shed 3 bases and J 7 bases; nucleotides not matched to a gene: 8. Germline V gene sequence: CDR1 SGHKS, CDR2 YYEKEE (reference sequence). The CDR3 here is CASSSGQGWGNIQYF. The CDR3 DNA sequence: TGTGCCAGCAGCTCTGGACAGGGGTGGGGGAACATTCAGTACTTC.

The V call is TRBV9, the J call TRBJ2-1; no definite D call. V was pared by 3 bases and J by 2 bases, with 6 bases between. CDR3 length: 13 amino acids. The V gene's germline CDR1 is SGDLS and CDR2 YYNGEE. In DNA, the CDR3 is TGTGCCAGCAGCGCGGTCGCCTACAATGAGCAGTTCTTC. It is translated as CASSAVAYNEQFF.

This rearrangement joins TRBV18 to TRBJ1-3; 7 bases are shared with TRBD1. Trimming took 4 bases from V and 2 from J; bases not matched to a gene: 2. The CDR3 runs to 14 residues. The germline gives CDR1 KGHSH, CDR2 LQKENI. The chain's CDR3 is CASSQDRAGNTIYF. The DNA of the CDR3 is TGTGCCAGCTCACAAGACAGGGCTGGAAACACCATATATTTT.

The DNA of the CDR3 is TGTGCCAGCAGCTGGACTAGCGGGGGGACAGATACGCAGTATTTT. Its translation: CASSWTSGGTDTQYF. The chain has TRBV7-2 and TRBJ2-3, with TRBD2 identical over 14 bases. Germline V gene lookup returns CDR1 SGHTA and CDR2 FQGNSA. J was trimmed by 3 bases and V by 4 bases; bases with no gene match: 0. CDR3 length equals 15 residues.

This clone occurred a few times. J is TRBJ1-6 and V is TRBV6-5; D may be TRBD1 (6 bases). Germline V gene data show CDR1 as MNHEY and CDR2 as SVGAGI. The CDR3 runs to 14 residues. The germline V and J ends were trimmed by 6 bases and 9 bases, with 15 bases remaining between them. CDR3 sequence reads: CASRAGDSVSPLHF. In DNA, the CDR3 is TGTGCCAGCAGGGCAGGGGATTCTGTTTCACCCCTCCACTTT.

The chain combines TRBV6-5 with TRBJ2-1, with D possibly matching TRBD2 (6 bases). The V end was cut by 3 bases, the J end by 12 bases, with 18 bases between. The V gene's germline CDR1 is MNHEY and CDR2 SVGAGI. The CDR3 runs 14 residues. CDR3 loop: CASSYYPQVGGQFF. DNA for the CDR3: TGTGCCAGCAGTTATTACCCACAGGTCGGGGGGCAGTTCTTC.

The rearrangement links TRBV7-9 to TRBJ2-7; 8 bases are shared with TRBD1. Trimming at V came to 4 bases and at J to 6 bases, leaving 5 bases not matched to a gene. The CDR3 is 13 residues long. Germline V gene sequence: CDR1 SEHNR, CDR2 FQNEAQ (reference sequence). CDR3 DNA sequence: TGTGCCAGCAGCTCTGGACAGGGTCCCGAGCAGTACTTC. Translation gives CASSSGQGPEQYF.

The chain joins TRBV6-5 to TRBJ1-2; maybe TRBD1 (6 bases). V shed 7 bases and J shed 4 bases, with 10 bases lying between them. This CDR3 is 12 amino acids long. The germline gives CDR1 MNHEY, CDR2 SVGAGI. CDR3 amino acids: CASISDSYGYTF. The CDR3 DNA follows: TGTGCCAGCATCTCGGACAGCTATGGCTACACCTTC.

This chain links TRBV7-2 with TRBJ1-1; 7 nucleotides line up with TRBD1. The trim removed 3 bases at V and 6 bases at J, leaving 10 bases unmatched. This CDR3 region has 15 residues. Germline-derived CDR1 and CDR2 are SGHTA and FQGNSA. CDR3 coding DNA: TGTGCCAGCAGCTTTAGCCCGACAGGGATCCCTGAAGCTTTCTTT. Amino acids: CASSFSPTGIPEAFF.

This chain connects TRBV5-1 to TRBJ1-4; possibly TRBD1 for D (5 bases). The ends were cut back, 4 bases at V and 8 bases at J, with 15 bases in the middle. This CDR3 has 14 amino acids. Germline V gives CDR1 SGHRS, CDR2 YFSETQ. This CDR3 reads CASSRTREGEKLFF. The DNA for the CDR3 is TGCGCCAGCAGCCGGACACGGGAGGGGGAAAAACTGTTTTTT.

V gene TRBV30 combines with J gene TRBJ1-4; D is perhaps TRBD1 (6 bases). The V end was cut by 3 bases, the J end by 5 bases, with 10 bases between. Germline CDR1 is GTSNPN and CDR2 is SVGIG (reference sequence). CDR3 length equals 13 residues. As DNA, the CDR3 is TGTGCCTGGAGGGACAGACCGAATGAAAAACTGTTTTTT. Encoded protein: CAWRDRPNEKLFF. Using reference TRBV30 and TRBJ1-4 for the parts outside the CDR3, the full variable domain is SQTIHQWPATLVQPVGSPLSLECTVEGTSNPNLYWYRQAAGRGLQLLFYSVGIGQISSEVPQNLSASRPQDRQFILSSKKLLLSDSGFYLCAWRDRPNEKLFFGSGTQLSVL.

V usage is TRBV25-1 and J usage is TRBJ1-2; perhaps TRBD1 as D (5 bases). Per the germline V gene, CDR1 is MGHDK and CDR2 is SYGVNS. Between the trimmed V and J ends, which lost 1 base and 8 bases, there was a span of 8 bases. CDR3 size: 12 residues. CDR3 nucleotides: TGTGCCAGCAGTGAATGGGGGGACGGCTACACCTTC. Its translation is CASSEWGDGYTF.

This rearrangement joins TRBV5-1 to TRBJ1-5; TRBD1 aligns across 8 bases. This CDR3 comprises 14 residues. V shed 3 bases, J shed 4 bases, and the junction held 3 bases outside the gene matches. CDR1 is SGHRS, CDR2 YFSETQ, per germline. CDR3 sequence reads: CASSSGQANQPQHF. CDR3 sequence (DNA): TGCGCCAGCAGCTCGGGACAGGCTAATCAGCCCCAGCATTTT.

This clone was counted a single time. The rearrangement joins TRBV20-1 to TRBJ2-7; D is uncertain. Germline CDR1 DFQATT, CDR2 SNEGSKA (reference sequence). The CDR3 runs 14 residues. The ends were cut back, 3 bases at V and 3 bases at J, with 15 bases in the middle. CDR3 nucleotides: TGCAGTGCTAGTAGGCCACAAGACTTCTACGAGCAGTACTTC. This sequence encodes CSASRPQDFYEQYF.

This sequence joins TRBV14 and TRBJ1-2, with 7 bases identical to TRBD1. CDR1 SGHDN and CDR2 FVKESK come from the germline V gene. The CDR3 has 18 residues. The V segment lost 0 bases and the J segment 5 bases; nucleotides outside the gene matches: 15. The chain's CDR3 is CASSQDPLTGLGFYGYTF. The CDR3 DNA is TGTGCCAGCAGCCAAGACCCCCTGACAGGGTTGGGTTTTTATGGCTACACCTTC.

This rearrangement joins TRBV3-1 (or the pseudogene TRBV3-2) to TRBJ2-7, with 14 bases that match TRBD2. Germline values: CDR1 LGHDT, CDR2 YNNKEL (reference sequence). This CDR3 has 19 residues. With 4 bases clipped from V and 3 bases from J, the junction kept 14 bases outside the gene matches. The CDR3 nucleotides read TGTGCCAGCAGCCCGACAAGGTGGACTAGCGGGGGGACAGGCTACGAGCAGTACTTC. As protein: CASSPTRWTSGGTGYEQYF.